This TCR beta chain was recovered during a study of cytomegalovirus exposure and HLA in healthy donors. Study results and caveats: Rarity held for most TCR sequences, but there were some public TCRs that occurred in many donors. No immune exposure information besides CMV serostatus was available.

In the PCR, 60 Vbeta and 13 Jbeta primers were used. Clones were sequenced by immunoSEQ multiplex PCR, and TCRdb holds only the in-frame ones, with some missing. The sample consists of around 57,000 clones, more than 80% of them appearing once. The CDR3 length is 17 residues. CDR1 and CDR2 (germline): KGHSH, LQKENI. The V segment lost 2 bases and the J segment 2 bases; nucleotides outside the gene matches: 6. Comment on this clone: The target antigen is unknown.

The receptor comes from a man aged 30 to 39 in good health and CMV-seropositive. Sample: PBMCs. This chain uses TRBV18 with TRBJ2-6; 7 nucleotides agree with TRBD1. Here the CDR3 reads CASSPSTGDPGANVLTF. In nucleotides, the CDR3 is TGTGCCAGCTCACCAAGCACAGGGGACCCTGGGGCCAACGTCCTGACTTTC.